The entry below describes one T cell receptor beta chain. The clone's antigen remains unknown. No much larger clone is present one base from it, and per-base qualities are unavailable. The entry originates in a study of T cell clonotyping in hematopoietic cell transplantation (dated by TCRdb to the early 2020s). In terms of the full investigation: Pretransplant samples from recipients were collected after cytoreduction. A total of some 130 blood samples were collected in the study from approximately 32 consecutive transplant recipients and their related donors. Patients were recruited between late 2015 and 2017 and followed until late 2020 or death.

Explained via the paper, the time point label denotes: recipient sample about 28 days before transplant, after cytoreduction. Blood from recipients was drawn roughly 28 days before transplant, then again at days 30, 100 and 180 after transplant. Using Nuclei Lysis Solution, genomic DNA was extracted from unfractionated peripheral blood mononuclear cells that were either fresh or cryopreserved. Broader findings and caveats from the paper: Sample size was limited, and cells were not sorted, so CD4 and CD8 repertoire contributions could not be separated. A decrease in recipient TCR diversity was observed after transplant, and a progressive increase in pathologically expanded clonotypes was seen from day 30 to day 180. Broader posttransplant TCR repertoire diversity was predicted by donor and pretransplant recipient Inverse Simpson Index values. Overlap with donor repertoires was found for only a small fraction of recipient repertoires, with over 97% found to appear de novo at the given depth.

The immunoSEQ assay, a bias-controlled multiplex PCR using V- and J-specific primers, was used to amplify TCR beta CDR3 regions from genomic DNA. A second PCR step added a proprietary barcode and Illumina adapter sequences to the CDR3 amplicons. An Illumina MiSeq instrument was used to sequence the CDR3 libraries. From the authors' description of their analysis: Export and quality control were handled in immunoSEQ Analyzer 3.0, while downstream analyses relied on R Bioconductor and Immunarch. Repertoire metrics were calculated using only productive rearrangements within the normalized downsampled data set. Pathologically expanded clonotypes were defined as those larger than 5 templates in the normalized cohort. The Inverse Simpson Index served as the measure of repertoire diversity. To capture all clonotypes, the CMV-specificity analyses were run on the non-normalized data set. TCRdb took over this immuneACCESS table, retaining in-frame rearrangements with V and J assigned. Such tables are incomplete; in checked studies, under half of the missing clones stem from an unresolved V gene, and the remainder is unexplained. V, J and clone size are taken as reported in that table, and D and trimming were inferred from the DNA itself. The sample includes around 26,000 clones, with about four fifths observed a single time. Around 1.8% of the sample is in the top ten clones.

Sample: peripheral blood mononuclear cells, taken before stem cell transplant. This clonotype originated in a man in his forties with acute myeloid leukemia. Some clones in this sample may be carry-over from other donors' samples.

CDR3 region: CASSRETGNTIYF. The DNA sequence is as follows: TGCGCCAGCAGCAGGGAAACCGGAAACACCATATATTTT. The chain employs TRBV5-1 and TRBJ1-3, with the D gene uncertain. From the cysteine through the phenylalanine, the CDR3 covers 13 amino acids. The DNA shown is the 39-base CDR3, in frame from base 1. CDR1 and CDR2 are drawn from the germline V gene: SGHRS, YFSETQ. V loses 4 bases, J loses 4 bases, and the germline ends lie 9 bases apart.